The rows below give T cell receptor beta chains drawn from one sample of a study of OX40 agonist ivuxolimab in advanced cancers. Sequenced by immunoSEQ multiplex PCR; TCRdb stores in-frame clones only, minus some. The profile shows 60,000 to 85,000 clones, over 70% of them singletons. This sample comprised CD4+ or CD8+ T cells sorted from blood, obtained in a trial of the OX40 agonist ivuxolimab. Receptors were obtained from an adult with an advanced solid tumor such as melanoma, head and neck, liver or kidney cancer. CDR3s include the opening cysteine and the closing phenylalanine or tryptophan. Fields, in order: D gene, J gene, V gene, clone size, CDR3 DNA, CDR3 protein. A D gene is named only where the DNA matches it firmly. Clone size is shown for a subset of rows, as once, few, many or a class of expanded clone.

NA | TRBJ1-1 | TRBV30 | few | TGTGCCTGGAGTGTACAGGCGGCCACTGAAGCTTTCTTT | CAWSVQAATEAFF
NA | TRBJ2-1 | TRBV21-1 | NA | TGTGCCAGCAGAAAACTGGGTCCGTTTCGGCTAGCGTCCTACAATGAGCAGTTCTTC | CASRKLGPFRLASYNEQFF
NA | TRBJ2-5 | TRBV5-1 | NA | TGCGCCAGCAGCTTATTCTCCGGGACCCAAGAGACCCAGTACTTC | CASSLFSGTQETQYF
NA | TRBJ1-4 | TRBV4-1 | NA | TGCGCCAGCAGCATAGGTAGAAATGAAAAACTGTTTTTT | CASSIGRNEKLFF
NA | TRBJ2-2 | TRBV27 | NA | TGTGCCAGCAGTTTATACGACCGCGTAGGTGGGGAGCTGTTTTTT | CASSLYDRVGGELFF
NA | TRBJ1-2 | TRBV10-2 | NA | TGCGCCAGCAGTGATCAGAGCCACTATGGCTACACCTTC | CASSDQSHYGYTF
NA | TRBJ2-2 | TRBV10-3 | NA | TGTGCCATCAGTGAGTCGGGACGGGAGATAACCGGGGAGCTGTTTTTT | CAISESGREITGELFF
TRBD1 | TRBJ1-2 | TRBV30 | once | TGTGCCTGGAGAACCCCGGGACAGAGGTTTTATGGCTACACCTTC | CAWRTPGQRFYGYTF
NA | TRBJ2-3 | TRBV6-1 | NA | TGTGCCAGCAGTGATGGGGGGCGGCAGGCAGATACGCAGTATTTT | CASSDGGRQADTQYF
NA | TRBJ1-5 | TRBV6-1 | NA | TGTGCCAGCAGTGAGAGTCTTTATCAGCCCCAGCATTTT | CASSESLYQPQHF
NA | TRBJ2-5 | TRBV6-5 | few | TGTGCCAGCCTCTCAGGGAAGAAAGAGACCCAGTACTTC | CASLSGKKETQYF
NA | TRBJ2-1 | TRBV2 | NA | TGTGCCAGCAGCGTATCCGGAGGGGTGTGGTGGGAGCAGTTCTTC | CASSVSGGVWWEQFF
TRBD2 | TRBJ2-1 | TRBV29-1 | NA | TGCAGCGCCAAGCGGGGCCCCTCCTACAATGAGCAGTTCTTC | CSAKRGPSYNEQFF
NA | TRBJ1-6 | TRBV7-2 | NA | TGTGCCAGCAGCTTAGGGACGGGAACCTATAATTCACCCCTCCACTTT | CASSLGTGTYNSPLHF
NA | TRBJ1-4 | TRBV5-4 | NA | TGTGCCAGCAGCTCGGGCAGGCCTAATGAAAAACTGTTTTTT | CASSSGRPNEKLFF
NA | TRBJ2-3 | TRBV5-4 | NA | TGTGCCAGCAGCTTGACCACAGATACGCAGTATTTT | CASSLTTDTQYF
TRBD1 | TRBJ1-3 | TRBV7-2 | NA | TGTGCCAGCAGCTTAGGAGGGACAGGGGGAAACACCATATATTTT | CASSLGGTGGNTIYF
NA | TRBJ1-5 | TRBV19 | once | TGTGCCAGTAGTAACCCCGGACTGGGAGGGGCGGTAGGGCAGCCCCAGCATTTT | CASSNPGLGGAVGQPQHF
NA | TRBJ1-2 | TRBV9 | once | TGTGCCAGCAGCGTAGACCACGGACCTCAAGCTAGGGAGGGCTACACCTTC | CASSVDHGPQAREGYTF
NA | TRBJ2-1 | TRBV9 | NA | TGTGCCAGCAGCGTAGCTGGGCTAGCGAACAATGAGCAGTTCTTC | CASSVAGLANNEQFF
NA | TRBJ2-3 | TRBV5-5 | once | TGTGCCAGCAGCCGGACCACAGATACGCAGTATTTT | CASSRTTDTQYF
TRBD1 | TRBJ2-5 | TRBV30 | NA | TGTGCCCGCGGGACAGGGGTGTTAGAGACCCAGTACTTC | CARGTGVLETQYF
TRBD1 | TRBJ1-2 | TRBV13 | many | TGTGCCAGCAGCTCATCGACAGGGGGCGCCAGCTATGGCTACACCTTC | CASSSSTGGASYGYTF
NA | TRBJ1-6 | TRBV6-1 | NA | TGTGCCAGCAGTGCAGCAGCCACTTATAATTCACCCCTCCACTTT | CASSAAATYNSPLHF
TRBD1 | TRBJ1-1 | TRBV19 | NA | TGTGCCAGTAGCCAACAGGGGGGGACTGAAGCTTTCTTT | CASSQQGGTEAFF
TRBD1 | TRBJ1-6 | TRBV30 | NA | TGTGCCTGGGGCGGACAGGGGGGACAAAATTCACCCCTCCACTTT | CAWGGQGGQNSPLHF
NA | TRBJ1-2 | TRBV29-1 | few | TGCAGCGTTGGAAAAGGCGATGGATTAAGCTACACCTTC | CSVGKGDGLSYTF
NA | TRBJ2-3 | TRBV10-1 | NA | TGCGCCAGCAGGAGAAGTGAAGCAGATACGCAGTATTTT | CASRRSEADTQYF
TRBD2 | TRBJ2-2 | TRBV19 | NA | TGTGCCAGTAAAGGCGGGAGTGCTCTGGGTACCGGGGAGCTGTTTTTT | CASKGGSALGTGELFF
TRBD2 | TRBJ2-5 | TRBV30 | NA | TGTGCCTGCGGGACTAGCGGGGCGTTCCAAGAGACCCAGTACTTC | CACGTSGAFQETQYF
NA | TRBJ1-6 | TRBV5-8 | NA | TGTGCCAGCAGCTTGGTCCCCGGAGCGTCTTCACCCCTCCACTTT | CASSLVPGASSPLHF
NA | TRBJ2-2 | TRBV11-2 | NA | TGTGCCAGCAGCTTTACGGACACCGGGGAGCTGTTTTTT | CASSFTDTGELFF
TRBD2 | TRBJ2-1 | TRBV9 | NA | TGTGCCAGCAGCCCAGATAGCGGGAGGACCCATGAGCAGTTCTTC | CASSPDSGRTHEQFF
TRBD1 | TRBJ1-6 | TRBV5-6 | NA | TGTGCCAGCAGCCACATCCCGGGACAGGGGCGAAATTCACCCCTCCACTTT | CASSHIPGQGRNSPLHF
NA | TRBJ2-6 | TRBV5-1 | NA | TGCGCCAGCAGCTTAGCCTCTGGGGCCAACGTCCTGACTTTC | CASSLASGANVLTF
TRBD1 | TRBJ2-7 | TRBV6-6 | NA | TGTGCCAGCAGGATACAGGGACAGGGCTCCTACGAGCAGTACTTC | CASRIQGQGSYEQYF
NA | TRBJ2-5 | TRBV7-6 | NA | TGTGCCAGCAGCTTAAGGGTGACAGTGAAAGAGACCCAGTACTTC | CASSLRVTVKETQYF
TRBD1 | TRBJ2-3 | TRBV18 | NA | TGTGCCAGCTCCCGGGACAGCCAAGATACGCAGTATTTT | CASSRDSQDTQYF
TRBD2 | TRBJ2-3 | TRBV5-6 | NA | TGTGCCAGCAGCTGGGGACTAGCGGGGCCCAATACGCAGTATTTT | CASSWGLAGPNTQYF
NA | TRBJ2-4 | TRBV5-6 | few | TGTGCCAGCAGCCCCTGGCAGGCTCTAGCCAAAAACATTCAGTACTTC | CASSPWQALAKNIQYF
TRBD2 | TRBJ2-7 | TRBV14 | NA | TGTGCCAGCAGCCAAGGATTGACTAGCGGAATCGACGAGCAGTACTTC | CASSQGLTSGIDEQYF
TRBD1 | TRBJ1-4 | TRBV28 | NA | TGTGCCAGCAGTTTAAGGCAGGGGGTTCCAACTAATGAAAAACTGTTTTTT | CASSLRQGVPTNEKLFF
TRBD1 | TRBJ1-4 | TRBV5-1 | NA | TGCGCCAGCAGCTTCCGGGACAGCGTTAATGAAAAACTGTTTTTT | CASSFRDSVNEKLFF
TRBD1 | TRBJ2-1 | TRBV28 | few | TGTGCCAGCAGTTTAGGGGACAGGGACTACAATGAGCAGTTCTTC | CASSLGDRDYNEQFF
NA | TRBJ2-5 | TRBV7-2 | NA | TGTGCCAGCAGCTTCCAGGGTCGAGAGACCCAGTACTTC | CASSFQGRETQYF
NA | TRBJ1-1 | TRBV5-4 | once | TGTGCCAGCAGCTTTGGACTCATGAACACTGAAGCTTTCTTT | CASSFGLMNTEAFF